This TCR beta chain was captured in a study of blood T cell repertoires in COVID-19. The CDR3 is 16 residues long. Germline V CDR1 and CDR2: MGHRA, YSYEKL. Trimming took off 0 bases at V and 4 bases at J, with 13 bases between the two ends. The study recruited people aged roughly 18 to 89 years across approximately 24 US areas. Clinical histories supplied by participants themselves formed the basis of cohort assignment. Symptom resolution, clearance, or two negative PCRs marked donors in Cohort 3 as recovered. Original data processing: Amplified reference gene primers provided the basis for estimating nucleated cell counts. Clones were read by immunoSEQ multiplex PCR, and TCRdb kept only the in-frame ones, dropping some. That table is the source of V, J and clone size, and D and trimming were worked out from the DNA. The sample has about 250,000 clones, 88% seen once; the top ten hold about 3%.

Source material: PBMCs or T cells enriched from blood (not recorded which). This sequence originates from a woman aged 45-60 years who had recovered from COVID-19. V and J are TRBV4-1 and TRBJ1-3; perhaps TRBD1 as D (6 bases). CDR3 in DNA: TGCGCCAGCAGCCAAGATCCGACCAGGGGAGGAAACACCATATATTTT. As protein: CASSQDPTRGGNTIYF.